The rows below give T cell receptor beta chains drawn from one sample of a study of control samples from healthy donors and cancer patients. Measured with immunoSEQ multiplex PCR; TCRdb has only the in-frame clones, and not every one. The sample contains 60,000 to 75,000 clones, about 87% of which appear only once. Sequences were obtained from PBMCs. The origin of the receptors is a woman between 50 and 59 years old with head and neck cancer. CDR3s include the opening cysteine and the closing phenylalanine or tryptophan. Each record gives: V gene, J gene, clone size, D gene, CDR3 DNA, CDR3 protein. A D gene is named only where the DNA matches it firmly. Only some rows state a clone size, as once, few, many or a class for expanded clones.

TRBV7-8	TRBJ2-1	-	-	TGTGCCAGCAGCTTAGCGTGGAGGGGTGACAATGAGCAGTTCTTC	CASSLAWRGDNEQFF
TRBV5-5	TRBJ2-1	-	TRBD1	TGTGCCAGCAGCTGGACAGGGCGGCCTTACAATGAGCAGTTCTTC	CASSWTGRPYNEQFF
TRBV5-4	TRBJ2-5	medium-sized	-	TGTGCCAGCAGCCGGGAGATAGGACCAGAGACCCAGTACTTC	CASSREIGPETQYF
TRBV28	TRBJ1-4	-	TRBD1	TGTGCCAGCAGTTTAGACAGGGTAGATGAAAAACTGTTTTTT	CASSLDRVDEKLFF
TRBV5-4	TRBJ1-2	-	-	TGTGCCAGCAGCTTTGGCGACGCCCACTATGGCTACACCTTC	CASSFGDAHYGYTF
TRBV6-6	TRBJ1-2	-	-	TGTGCCAGCAGACCCCTCCGGGACCTATCGTATGGCTACACCTTC	CASRPLRDLSYGYTF
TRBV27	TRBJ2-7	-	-	TGTGCCAGCAGTATTCAGCCCCCGACGACTTCAACTCTACTCTACGAGCAGTACTTC	CASSIQPPTTSTLLYEQYF
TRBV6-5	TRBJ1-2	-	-	TGTGCCAGCAGTCCCTTGGGGGGGGGTCGTGGCTACACCTTC	CASSPLGGGRGYTF
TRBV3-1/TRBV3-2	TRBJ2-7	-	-	TGTGCCAGCAGCCAAGTCGACGAGCAGTACTTC	CASSQVDEQYF
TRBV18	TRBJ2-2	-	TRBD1	TGTGCCAGCTCACTGCGGACAGGGAGCACCGGGGAGCTGTTTTTT	CASSLRTGSTGELFF
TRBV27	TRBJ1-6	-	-	TGTGCCAGCAGCCCCCTCGGGGGGGCCCACTCCTATAATTCACCCCTCCACTTT	CASSPLGGAHSYNSPLHF
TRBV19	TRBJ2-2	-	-	TGTGCCACAACTCTTCACCGCAGGACGGGTAACACCGGGGAGCTGTTTTTT	CATTLHRRTGNTGELFF
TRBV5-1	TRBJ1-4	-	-	TGCGCCAGCAGCTTTGGGGGCCTCAATGAAAAACTGTTTTTT	CASSFGGLNEKLFF
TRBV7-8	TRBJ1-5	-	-	TGTGCCAGCAGCTTAGAGCTGGGCAATCAGCCCCAGCATTTT	CASSLELGNQPQHF
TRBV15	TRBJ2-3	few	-	TGTGCCACCAGCAGGGGCGGGACAGACACAGATACGCAGTATTTT	CATSRGGTDTDTQYF